This T cell receptor beta chain was obtained from a study of blood T cell repertoires in COVID-19. For the study at large: The United States, Italy and Spain were the sources of the acute and convalescent COVID-19 samples.

This CDR3 spans 15 amino acids. The V gene lost 0 bases and the J gene lost 2 bases, with 8 bases spanning the gap. Per the germline V gene, CDR1 is SGHDT and CDR2 is YYEEEE. The repertoire was sequenced with immunoSEQ multiplex PCR; TCRdb's copy has only in-frame clones and lacks some. The repertoire holds 230,000 or so clones, with 70% to 90% as singletons. The specimen sequenced was PBMCs or T cells enriched from blood (not recorded which). This sequence joins TRBV5-6 and TRBJ2-2; unclear D gene. The sequence was obtained from a woman aged 45-65 years who had been exposed to COVID-19. The CDR3 sequence: CASSLVRLNTGELFF. The CDR3 DNA is TGTGCCAGCAGCTTGGTGCGGCTAAACACCGGGGAGCTGTTTTTT.